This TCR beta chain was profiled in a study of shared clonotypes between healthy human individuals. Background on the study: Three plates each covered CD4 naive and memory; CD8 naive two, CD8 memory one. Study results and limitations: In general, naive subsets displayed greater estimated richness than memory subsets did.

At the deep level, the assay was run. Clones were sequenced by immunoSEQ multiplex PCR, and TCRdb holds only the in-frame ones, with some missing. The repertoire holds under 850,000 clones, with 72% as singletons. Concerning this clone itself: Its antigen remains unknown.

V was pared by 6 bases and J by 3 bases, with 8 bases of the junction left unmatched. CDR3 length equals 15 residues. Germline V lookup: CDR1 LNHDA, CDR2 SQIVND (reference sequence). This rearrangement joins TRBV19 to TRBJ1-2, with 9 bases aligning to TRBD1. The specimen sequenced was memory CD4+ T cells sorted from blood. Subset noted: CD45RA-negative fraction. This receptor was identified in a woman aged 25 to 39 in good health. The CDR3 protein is CASSQRGTGHYGYTF. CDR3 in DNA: TGTGCCAGTAGCCAACGGGGGACAGGGCACTATGGCTACACCTTC.